This T cell receptor beta chain was captured in a study of T cell responses to AZD1222 COVID-19 vaccine. The trim removed 6 bases at V and 7 bases at J, leaving 9 bases unmatched. The CDR3 is made up of 15 amino acids. Germline CDR1 reads SGHVS; CDR2 reads FNYEAQ. For this clone: Antigen specificity is unknown.

The protocol was immunoSEQ multiplex PCR, while the TCRdb copy is restricted to in-frame clones and leaves out a portion. Among 90,000 to 120,000 clones listed, 85% to 90% were seen once. Study-wide results and limits: Spike-specific TCR breadth and depth both grew after two AZD1222 doses. In the spike-specific TCR repertoire, nearly half reportedly target unmutated variant regions. Vaccine-related CD4 TCRs covered spike, predominating at 160-218 and 743-854. Just a handful of people given AZD1222 tested seropositive at baseline.

The receptor comes from an adult in good health. Sequenced here: peripheral blood, sampled on day 0 of AZD1222 vaccination. J is TRBJ1-6 and V is TRBV7-6; 7 bases are a match to TRBD1. The CDR3 spells CASSLRGDSNSPLHF. The CDR3 bases are TGTGCCAGCAGTCTCCGGGGGGACAGCAATTCACCCCTCCACTTT. Full variable domain (remainder filled in from reference TRBV7-6 and TRBJ1-6): GAGVSQSPRYKVTKRGQDVALRCDPISGHVSLYWYRQALGQGPEFLTYFNYEAQQDKSGLPNDRFSAERPEGSISTLTIQRTEQRDSAMYRCASSLRGDSNSPLHFGNGTRLTVT.